These 8 T cell receptor beta chains share one sample of origin, sequenced in a study of shared clonotypes between healthy human individuals. Positively selected for CCR7, the CD45RO-negative cells used as naive CD8 cells excluded terminally differentiated effector memory CD45RA+ cells. TCRdb's table, derived via immunoSEQ multiplex PCR, lists solely in-frame clones and lacks some. The sample contains about 2.2 million clones, 85% to 95% of which appear only once. The sample taken for sequencing was naive CD8+ T cells from PBMCs. Receptor source: a man in his late teens or twenties in good health. Some clones in this sample may be carry-over from other donors' samples.

V is TRBV19 and J is TRBJ2-2, with D possibly TRBD2 on 5 matching bases. Trimming stripped 3 bases from V and 3 bases from J, with 11 bases between. The CDR3 is 15 residues long. Germline V gives CDR1 LNHDA, CDR2 SQIVND (reference sequence). The chain's CDR3 is CASSMLVEDTGELFF. In nucleotides, the CDR3 is TGTGCCAGTAGTATGTTGGTGGAGGACACCGGGGAGCTGTTTTTT. The variable domain in full, with the rest retrieved from reference TRBV19 and TRBJ2-2, is DGGITQSPKYLFRKEGQNVTLSCEQNLNHDAMYWYRQDPGQGLRLIYYSQIVNDFQKGDIAEGYSVSREKKESFPLTVTSAQKNPTAFYLCASSMLVEDTGELFFGEGSRLTVL.

The chain combines TRBV6-5 with TRBJ1-4; D uncertain. With 6 bases removed from V and 0 bases from J, the gap between germline ends came to 11 bases. CDR1 and CDR2 (germline): MNHEY, SVGAGI. This CDR3 is built from 15 residues. The DNA of the CDR3 is TGTGCCAGCAGCCGGCTAGGAGCAACTAATGAAAAACTGTTTTTT. Translation gives CASSRLGATNEKLFF.

The chain joins TRBV10-2 to TRBJ2-5; 7 bases fit TRBD1. V trimming: 8 bases; J trimming: 1 base; junction bases outside the gene matches: 7. Germline-derived CDR1 and CDR2 are WSHSY and SAAADI. The CDR3 sequence is 14 residues long. The chain's CDR3 is CASGRTGSQETQYF. The CDR3 coding sequence is TGCGCCAGCGGCAGGACAGGCAGCCAAGAGACCCAGTACTTC.

This clone has more than one count but fewer than ten. The rearrangement joins TRBV1 to TRBJ1-1. TRBV1 has pseudogene status. The CDR3 consists of 14 residues. The CDR3 sequence: CTSSQEEWSTEAFF. CDR3 DNA sequence: TGCACCAGCAGCCAAGAAGAGTGGAGCACTGAAGCTTTCTTT.

The chain couples TRBV30 to TRBJ2-1; unclear D gene. CDR3 length equals 14 residues. The V end was cut by 0 bases, the J end by 8 bases, with 14 bases between. The V gene's germline CDR1 is GTSNPN and CDR2 SVGIG (reference sequence). CDR3 in amino acids: CAWSVSRPSDEQFF. The CDR3 DNA is TGTGCCTGGAGTGTTTCGAGACCCAGCGATGAGCAGTTCTTC.

The chain carries TRBV7-8 and TRBJ2-3, with no clear D. This CDR3 contains 13 residues. The germline V gene has CDR1 SGHVS and CDR2 FQNEAQ. V was cut by 5 bases and J by 5 bases, with 11 bases left in between. As DNA, the CDR3 is TGTGCCAGCAGCCCGTCCTGGGTAGATACGCAGTATTTT. Translating gives CASSPSWVDTQYF.

This clone was recorded only once. The CDR3 protein is CASRLLPQNNQPQHF. CDR3 bases: TGTGCCAGCAGACTCCTCCCCCAGAACAATCAGCCCCAGCATTTT. The chain joins TRBV6-5 to TRBJ1-5; D is unresolved. The CDR3 is 15 residues long. The V gene lost 6 bases and the J gene lost 3 bases, with 15 bases spanning the gap. Germline CDR1 reads MNHEY; CDR2 reads SVGAGI.

The chain couples TRBV27 to TRBJ2-1; maybe TRBD2 (6 bases). The CDR3 is 15 amino acids. Germline V CDR1 and CDR2: MNHEY, SMNVEV (reference sequence). V lost 3 bases and J lost 2, with 11 bases in between. The DNA of the CDR3 is TGTGCCAGCAGTTTCTCAGGGAGGACCTACAATGAGCAGTTCTTC. It is translated as CASSFSGRTYNEQFF.